The 28 T cell receptor beta chains below come from one sample, sequenced in a study of cytomegalovirus exposure and HLA in healthy donors. The PCR used 60 Vbeta and 13 Jbeta primers. Here immunoSEQ multiplex PCR was the method, and the copy in TCRdb shows in-frame clones only, minus some. There are 80,000 to 100,000 clones in the sample; around 80% occur only once, and less than 8% lies in the top ten. Sequenced: PBMCs. These TCRs come from a man in his thirties or forties in good health and CMV-seronegative.

The chain joins TRBV19 to TRBJ2-7, with TRBD2 matching 10 bases. This CDR3 has 15 amino acids. J gave up 2 bases and V 6 bases, and 7 bases lay outside the gene matches. Germline V CDR1 and CDR2: LNHDA, SQIVND (reference sequence). The CDR3 region is CASRVGLAGAYEQYF. The CDR3 coding sequence is TGTGCCAGTAGGGTTGGGCTAGCGGGAGCCTACGAGCAGTACTTC.

The V call is TRBV4-1, the J call TRBJ2-2; TRBD2 might be the D (6 bases). Germline V CDR1 and CDR2: MGHRA, YSYEKL. The V end was cut by 4 bases, the J end by 5 bases, with 17 bases between. CDR3 length: 16 residues. CDR3 coding DNA: TGCGCCAGCAGCCCCAAACCTAGCGCCGGAACCGGGGAGCTGTTTTTT. Its protein product is CASSPKPSAGTGELFF.

This rearrangement joins TRBV19 to TRBJ2-3, with D maybe TRBD2 (5 bases). The CDR3 has 13 residues. Germline V lookup: CDR1 LNHDA, CDR2 SQIVND (reference sequence). The V end lost 4 bases, the J end lost 8 bases, and 13 bases lay between the germline ends. CDR3 sequence reads: CASSNPRRSTQYF. The CDR3 nucleotides read TGTGCCAGTAGTAACCCTCGGAGGAGTACGCAGTATTTT.

This clone was observed a handful of times. The chain links TRBV30 to TRBJ1-1, with D tentatively TRBD1 (5 bases). Per the germline V gene, CDR1 is GTSNPN and CDR2 is SVGIG (reference sequence). V was cut by 0 bases and J by 1 base, with 12 bases left in between. The CDR3 is made up of 15 amino acids. As DNA, the CDR3 is TGTGCCTGGAGTGTAGACGGGGGGGGGAACACTGAAGCTTTCTTT. Translated: CAWSVDGGGNTEAFF. Full variable domain (remainder filled in from reference TRBV30 and TRBJ1-1): SQTIHQWPATLVQPVGSPLSLECTVEGTSNPNLYWYRQAAGRGLQLLFYSVGIGQISSEVPQNLSASRPQDRQFILSSKKLLLSDSGFYLCAWSVDGGGNTEAFFGQGTRLTVV.

This clone was counted a few times. The J gene is TRBJ1-3, the V gene TRBV4-1; D call uncertain. In germline, CDR1 is MGHRA, CDR2 YSYEKL. The CDR3 extends over 16 amino acids. V was pared by 0 bases and J by 1 base, with 10 bases between. The CDR3 reads CASSQDYGMSGNTIYF. DNA of the CDR3: TGCGCCAGCAGCCAAGACTACGGGATGTCTGGAAACACCATATATTTT.

This clone was found a few times. The chain links TRBV4-3 to TRBJ2-5; the D gene is possibly TRBD1 (6 bases). The CDR3 length is 17 residues. Per germline, CDR1 LGHNA and CDR2 YSLEER. Trimming cost V 1 base and J 5 bases, with 20 bases left between them. This CDR3 is CASSQVQGQGGWETQYF. CDR3 in DNA: TGCGCCAGCAGCCAAGTCCAGGGCCAAGGGGGTTGGGAGACCCAGTACTTC.

This clone showed up just a few times. The J gene is TRBJ1-1, the V gene TRBV6-5; D remains unclear. V lost 6 bases and J lost 1, with 9 bases in between. Germline V gives CDR1 MNHEY, CDR2 SVGAGI. The CDR3 consists of 13 residues. Written as DNA, the CDR3 is TGTGCCAGCAGCACATACAGGAACACTGAAGCTTTCTTT. It yields the protein CASSTYRNTEAFF.

V usage is TRBV13 and J usage is TRBJ2-3; 10 bases line up with TRBD2. CDR3 length: 15 residues. V trimming: 5 bases; J trimming: 6 bases; junction bases outside the gene matches: 8. Germline V gene lookup returns CDR1 PRHDT and CDR2 FYEKMQ (reference sequence). CDR3 sequence (DNA): TGTGCCAGCAGCGCCCGGACTAGCGGCAGTGATACGCAGTATTTT. Translated: CASSARTSGSDTQYF.

The V and J genes are TRBV13 and TRBJ2-7, with 13 bases fitting TRBD2. V lost 5 bases and J lost 4; bases outside the gene matches: 5. CDR3 length: 15 residues. Germline V CDR1 and CDR2: PRHDT, FYEKMQ (reference sequence). The CDR3 DNA follows: TGTGCCAGCAGCGCTCGACTAGCGGGGGGTTACGAGCAGTACTTC. This sequence encodes CASSARLAGGYEQYF.

A single count supports this clone. The V and J genes are TRBV5-6 and TRBJ2-5; TRBD1 matches at 9 bases. This CDR3 has 16 amino acids. V gave up 0 bases and J gave up 5 bases; unmatched junction bases: 8. The germline V gene has CDR1 SGHDT and CDR2 YYEEEE. CDR3 nucleotides: TGTGCCAGCAGCTTGGAGGGCTGGACAGGGGTGGAGACCCAGTACTTC. This sequence encodes CASSLEGWTGVETQYF.

The gene calls are TRBV2 and TRBJ2-7; a weak D match, TRBD1 (5 bases). This CDR3 contains 17 residues. Germline lookup yields CDR1 SNHLY and CDR2 FYNNEI. Between the trimmed V and J ends, which lost 0 bases and 3 bases, there was a span of 18 bases. The CDR3 DNA sequence: TGTGCCAGCAGTGAAGCGCTTCAAGGGGAAGTAATCTACGAGCAGTACTTC. It is translated as CASSEALQGEVIYEQYF.

This chain connects TRBV19 to TRBJ1-4; D is possibly TRBD1 (5 bases). Trimming stripped 5 bases from V and 0 bases from J, with 16 bases between. This CDR3 has 17 amino acids. Looked up from germline, CDR1 is LNHDA and CDR2 is SQIVND (reference sequence). Here the CDR3 reads CASSPHLGPATNEKLFF. In nucleotides, the CDR3 is TGTGCCAGTAGTCCCCACTTGGGGCCCGCAACTAATGAAAAACTGTTTTTT. Together with reference TRBV19 and TRBJ1-4, the CDR3 gives the full variable domain: DGGITQSPKYLFRKEGQNVTLSCEQNLNHDAMYWYRQDPGQGLRLIYYSQIVNDFQKGDIAEGYSVSREKKESFPLTVTSAQKNPTAFYLCASSPHLGPATNEKLFFGSGTQLSVL.

This clone was picked up a small number of times. V usage is TRBV6-5 and J usage is TRBJ1-1; no clear D. Germline V gene data show CDR1 as MNHEY and CDR2 as SVGAGI. The length of the CDR3 is 15 residues. The germline V and J ends were trimmed by 0 bases and 1 base, with 9 bases remaining between them. The CDR3 here is CASSYSMTPNTEAFF. The CDR3 nucleotides are TGTGCCAGCAGTTACTCGATGACACCGAACACTGAAGCTTTCTTT.

A remark on this clone: In the same sample, other DNA sequences code for this CDR3. The chain links TRBV7-3 to TRBJ2-2, with D hard to call. This CDR3 region has 13 residues. CDR1 is SGHTA and CDR2 is FQGTGA in the germline V gene. Deletions cut 2 bases from V and 4 bases from J, with 5 bases between. CDR3 DNA: TGTGCCAGCAGCTTACAGGTCACCGGGGAGCTGTTTTTT. Protein sequence: CASSLQVTGELFF.

This chain joins TRBV11-2 and TRBJ2-7; D perhaps matches TRBD1 (6 bases). This CDR3 is 17 amino acids long. Germline CDR1 reads SGHAT; CDR2 reads FQNNGV. V was cut by 3 bases and J by 0 bases, with 18 bases left in between. The CDR3 sequence: CASSFPIRQEPSYEQYF. The CDR3 nucleotides read TGTGCCAGCAGCTTCCCCATCCGACAGGAGCCCTCCTACGAGCAGTACTTC.

The chain combines TRBV15 with TRBJ2-1; weak D call: TRBD2 (5 bases). Germline V gives CDR1 LNHNV, CDR2 YYDKDF (reference sequence). The V and J ends lost 3 bases and 6 bases respectively, with 15 bases between them. The CDR3 contains 15 residues. CDR3 in DNA: TGTGCCACCAGCAGTCCAAAGGCGGGCATCAATGAGCAGTTCTTC. Translating gives CATSSPKAGINEQFF.

This rearrangement joins TRBV5-4 to TRBJ2-1; D is unresolved. CDR1 and CDR2 from the germline V gene are SGHNT and YYREEE (reference sequence). The CDR3 sequence is 15 residues long. V lost 0 bases, J lost 0 bases, and 7 bases lay in between. Here the CDR3 DNA reads TGTGCCAGCAGCTTGGGTCTAGGCTCCTACAATGAGCAGTTCTTC. It yields the protein CASSLGLGSYNEQFF.

In nucleotides, the CDR3 is TGTGCCTGGAGCCTACGGGGTGAAAAGGTCGAGCAGTACTTC. Its translation is CAWSLRGEKVEQYF. The chain joins TRBV30 to TRBJ2-7; D possibly corresponds to TRBD2 (5 bases). Germline V gives CDR1 GTSNPN, CDR2 SVGIG (reference sequence). The V and J ends lost 3 bases and 6 bases respectively, with 18 bases between them. The CDR3 extends over 14 amino acids.

V is TRBV4-3 and J is TRBJ1-6; 8 bases map to TRBD1. V was pared by 6 bases and J by 0 bases, with 7 bases of the junction left unmatched. The CDR3 has 17 amino acids. Germline V gene lookup returns CDR1 LGHNA and CDR2 YSLEER. The CDR3 reads CASRDRAQSSYNSPLHF. The CDR3 nucleotides are TGCGCCAGCAGGGACAGGGCACAGAGCTCCTATAATTCACCCCTCCACTTT.

This clone was seen more than once but under ten times. The chain is built from TRBV5-8 and TRBJ2-1; a weak D match, TRBD2 (5 bases). Germline CDR1 is SGHTS and CDR2 is YDEGEE. The CDR3 totals 15 residues. V was clipped by 3 bases and J by 0 bases, with 10 bases between them. The CDR3 coding sequence is TGTGCCAGCAGCTGGGCGGGCCACTCCTACAATGAGCAGTTCTTC. Protein: CASSWAGHSYNEQFF.

The chain combines TRBV5-4 with TRBJ2-7, with TRBD1 identical over 9 bases. This CDR3 spans 16 amino acids. Trimming took 2 bases from V and 6 from J; bases not matched to a gene: 12. Germline values: CDR1 SGHNT, CDR2 YYREEE (reference sequence). The chain's CDR3 is CASSLSAGTGHREQYF. As DNA, the CDR3 is TGTGCCAGCAGCTTAAGCGCCGGGACAGGGCATCGCGAGCAGTACTTC.

The V call is TRBV7-6, the J call TRBJ1-1; D is unresolved. The CDR3 contains 14 residues. The germline V and J ends were trimmed by 1 base and 8 bases, with 14 bases remaining between them. The germline CDR1 and CDR2 sequences are SGHVS and FNYEAQ. The CDR3 sequence: CASSLEGLLGEAFF. The CDR3 DNA is TGTGCCAGCAGCTTAGAAGGACTCTTGGGGGAAGCTTTCTTT.

J is TRBJ1-5 and V is TRBV2; 8 bases match TRBD1. V lost 1 base, J lost 4 bases, and 6 bases stayed unmatched. The germline V gene encodes CDR1 SNHLY and CDR2 FYNNEI. The CDR3 totals 16 residues. CDR3 in DNA: TGTGCCAGCAGTGAAGGACAGGGGATTGTTAATCAGCCCCAGCATTTT. Translated: CASSEGQGIVNQPQHF.

V is TRBV7-8 and J is TRBJ1-5; 10 bases match TRBD1. The CDR3 sequence is 15 residues long. Germline lookup yields CDR1 SGHVS and CDR2 FQNEAQ. V shed 3 bases, J shed 1 base, and the junction held 0 bases outside the gene matches. CDR3 amino acids: CASSLGQGSNQPQHF. CDR3 nucleotides: TGTGCCAGCAGCTTGGGACAGGGGAGCAATCAGCCCCAGCATTTT.

V gene TRBV7-2 combines with J gene TRBJ2-5; D is perhaps TRBD1 (6 bases). V gave up 7 bases and J gave up 5 bases, with 17 bases separating them. Germline CDR1 reads SGHTA; CDR2 reads FQGNSA. The CDR3 runs 14 residues. The CDR3 loop reads CASTFLGATETQYF. CDR3 in DNA: TGTGCCAGCACCTTTTTGGGGGCAACGGAGACCCAGTACTTC.

The chain's CDR3 is CASRGLLKNAGELFF. CDR3 DNA: TGTGCCAGCCGAGGCCTCCTGAAAAACGCCGGGGAGCTGTTTTTT. This chain links TRBV11-2 with TRBJ2-2; D uncertain. The V end lost 8 bases, the J end lost 6 bases, and 19 bases lay between the germline ends. CDR1 SGHAT and CDR2 FQNNGV come from the germline V gene. The CDR3 has 15 residues.

This clone appeared a few times. The chain links TRBV5-1 to TRBJ1-4; the match to TRBD1 covers 9 bases. Germline V lookup: CDR1 SGHRS, CDR2 YFSETQ. V trimming: 4 bases; J trimming: 3 bases; junction bases outside the gene matches: 7. CDR3 size: 16 residues. As DNA, the CDR3 is TGCGCCAGCAGCCCGGGACAGGGAGGACCTAATGAAAAACTGTTTTTT. Translated, it gives CASSPGQGGPNEKLFF.

V and J are TRBV6-4 and TRBJ2-6; 7 bases are shared with TRBD2. The germline V gene has CDR1 MRHNA and CDR2 SNTAGT. The CDR3 contains 16 residues. V shed 4 bases, J shed 0 bases, and the junction held 3 bases outside the gene matches. The CDR3 loop is CASSGGGNSGANVLTF. In DNA, the CDR3 is TGTGCCAGCAGTGGGGGGGGGAACTCTGGGGCCAACGTCCTGACTTTC.